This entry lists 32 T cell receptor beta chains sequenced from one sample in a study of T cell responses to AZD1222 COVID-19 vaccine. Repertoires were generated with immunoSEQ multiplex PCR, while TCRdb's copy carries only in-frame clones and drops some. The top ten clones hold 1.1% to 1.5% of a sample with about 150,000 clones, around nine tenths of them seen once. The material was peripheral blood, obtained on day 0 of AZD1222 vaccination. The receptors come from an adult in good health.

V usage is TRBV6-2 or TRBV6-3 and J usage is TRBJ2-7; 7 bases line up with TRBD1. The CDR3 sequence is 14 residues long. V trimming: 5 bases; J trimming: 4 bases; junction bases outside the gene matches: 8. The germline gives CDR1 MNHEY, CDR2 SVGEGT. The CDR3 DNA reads TGTGCCAGCAGTCCAAGACAGGGACGATACGAGCAGTACTTC. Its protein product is CASSPRQGRYEQYF.

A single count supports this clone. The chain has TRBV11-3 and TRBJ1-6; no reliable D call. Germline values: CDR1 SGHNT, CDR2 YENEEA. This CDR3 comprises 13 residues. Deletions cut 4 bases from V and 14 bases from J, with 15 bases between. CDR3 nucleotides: TGTGCCAGCAGCTCCCCCCGCGTCCGCTCCCTCCACTTT. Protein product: CASSSPRVRSLHF.

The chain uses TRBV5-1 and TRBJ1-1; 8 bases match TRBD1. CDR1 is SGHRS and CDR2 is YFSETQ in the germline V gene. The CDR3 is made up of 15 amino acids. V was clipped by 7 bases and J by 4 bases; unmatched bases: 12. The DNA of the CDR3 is TGCGCCAGCGGTGGGTTCGGACAGGGAGGCACTGAAGCTTTCTTT. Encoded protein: CASGGFGQGGTEAFF.

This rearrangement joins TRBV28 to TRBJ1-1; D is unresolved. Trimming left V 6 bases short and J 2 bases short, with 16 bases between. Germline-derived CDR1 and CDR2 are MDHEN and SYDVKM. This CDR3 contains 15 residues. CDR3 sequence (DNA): TGTGCCAGCAGCGAGGAAAGGGCCGGCAACACTGAAGCTTTCTTT. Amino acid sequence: CASSEERAGNTEAFF.

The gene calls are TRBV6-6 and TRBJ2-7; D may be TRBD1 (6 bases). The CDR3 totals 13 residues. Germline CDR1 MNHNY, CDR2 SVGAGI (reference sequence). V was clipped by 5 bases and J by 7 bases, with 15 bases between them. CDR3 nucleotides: TGTGCCAGCAGTAACGGGCAGGGGTCGGAGCAGTACTTC. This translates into CASSNGQGSEQYF.

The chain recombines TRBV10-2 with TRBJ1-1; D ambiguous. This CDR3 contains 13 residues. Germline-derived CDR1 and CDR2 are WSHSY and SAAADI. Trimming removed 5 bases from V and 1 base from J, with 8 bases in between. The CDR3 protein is CASSYAGNTEAFF. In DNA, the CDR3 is TGCGCCAGCAGTTACGCAGGGAACACTGAAGCTTTCTTT.

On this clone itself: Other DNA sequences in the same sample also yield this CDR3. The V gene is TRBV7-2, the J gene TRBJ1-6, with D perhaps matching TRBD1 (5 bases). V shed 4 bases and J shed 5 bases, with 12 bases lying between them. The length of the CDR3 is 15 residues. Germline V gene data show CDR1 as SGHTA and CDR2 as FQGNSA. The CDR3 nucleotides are TGTGCCAGCAGCTCCCAGGGTCGGGATAATTCACCCCTCCACTTT. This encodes CASSSQGRDNSPLHF.

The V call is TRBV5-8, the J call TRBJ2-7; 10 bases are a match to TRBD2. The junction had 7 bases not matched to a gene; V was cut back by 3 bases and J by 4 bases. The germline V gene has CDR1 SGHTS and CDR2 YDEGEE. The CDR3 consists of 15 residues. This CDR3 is CASSSWASGSYEQYF. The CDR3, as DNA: TGTGCCAGCAGCTCTTGGGCTAGCGGGAGTTACGAGCAGTACTTC.

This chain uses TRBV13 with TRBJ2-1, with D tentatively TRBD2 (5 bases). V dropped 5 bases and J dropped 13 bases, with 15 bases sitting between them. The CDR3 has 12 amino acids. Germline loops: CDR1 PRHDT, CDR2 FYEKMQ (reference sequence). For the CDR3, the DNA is TGTGCCAGCAGCGCCGCCGCGAGGGTTCAGTTCTTC. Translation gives CASSAAARVQFF. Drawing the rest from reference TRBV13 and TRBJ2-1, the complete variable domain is AAGVIQSPRHLIKEKRETATLKCYPIPRHDTVYWYQQGPGQDPQFLISFYEKMQSDKGSIPDRFSAQQFSDYHSELNMSSLELGDSALYFCASSAAARVQFFGPGTRLTVL.

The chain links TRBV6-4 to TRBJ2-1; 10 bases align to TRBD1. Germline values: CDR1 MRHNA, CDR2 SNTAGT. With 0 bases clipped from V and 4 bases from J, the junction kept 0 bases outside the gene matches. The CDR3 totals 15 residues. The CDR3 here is CASSDSGQGYNEQFF. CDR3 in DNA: TGTGCCAGCAGTGACTCGGGACAGGGGTACAATGAGCAGTTCTTC.

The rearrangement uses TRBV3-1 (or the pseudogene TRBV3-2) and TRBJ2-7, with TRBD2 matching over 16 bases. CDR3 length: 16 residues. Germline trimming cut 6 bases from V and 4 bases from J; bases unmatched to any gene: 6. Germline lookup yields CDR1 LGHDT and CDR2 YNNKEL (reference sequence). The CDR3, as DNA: TGTGCCAGCAGGCTGGGACTAGCGGGGGGGCGATACGAGCAGTACTTC. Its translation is CASRLGLAGGRYEQYF.

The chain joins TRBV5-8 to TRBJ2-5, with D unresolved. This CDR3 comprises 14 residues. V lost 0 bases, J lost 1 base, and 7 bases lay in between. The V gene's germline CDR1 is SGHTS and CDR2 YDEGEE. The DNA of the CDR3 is TGTGCCAGCAGCTTGGAAGGCAGCCAAGAGACCCAGTACTTC. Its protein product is CASSLEGSQETQYF.

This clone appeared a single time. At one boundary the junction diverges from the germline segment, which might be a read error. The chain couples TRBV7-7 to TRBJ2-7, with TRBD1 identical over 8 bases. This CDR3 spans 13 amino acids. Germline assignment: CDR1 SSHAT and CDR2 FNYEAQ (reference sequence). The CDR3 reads CASSPGQGSEQYF. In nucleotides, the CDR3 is TGTGCTAGCAGCCCCGGACAGGGTTCCGAGCAGTACTTC.

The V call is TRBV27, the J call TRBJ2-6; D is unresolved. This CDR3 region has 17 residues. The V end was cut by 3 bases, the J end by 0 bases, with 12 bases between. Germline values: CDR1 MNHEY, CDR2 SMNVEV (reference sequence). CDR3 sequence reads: CASSLYGRYSGANVLTF. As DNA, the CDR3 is TGTGCCAGCAGTTTGTACGGACGGTACTCTGGGGCCAACGTCCTGACTTTC.

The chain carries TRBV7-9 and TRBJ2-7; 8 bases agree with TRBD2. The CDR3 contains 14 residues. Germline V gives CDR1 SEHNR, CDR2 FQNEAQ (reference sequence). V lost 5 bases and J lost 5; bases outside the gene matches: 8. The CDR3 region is CASSKGLEVNEQYF. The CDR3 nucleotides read TGTGCCAGCAGCAAGGGACTAGAAGTCAACGAGCAGTACTTC.

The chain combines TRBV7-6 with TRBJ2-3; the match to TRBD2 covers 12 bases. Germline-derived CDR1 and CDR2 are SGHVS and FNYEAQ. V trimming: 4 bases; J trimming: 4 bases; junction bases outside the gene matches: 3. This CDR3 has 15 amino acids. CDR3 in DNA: TGTGCCAGCAGCTCTAGCGGGGGGGCGGCAGATACGCAGTATTTT. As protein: CASSSSGGAADTQYF.

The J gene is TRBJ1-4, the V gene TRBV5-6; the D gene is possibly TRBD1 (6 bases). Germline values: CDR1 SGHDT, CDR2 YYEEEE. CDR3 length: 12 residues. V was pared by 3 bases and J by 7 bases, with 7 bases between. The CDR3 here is CASSWGAEKLFF. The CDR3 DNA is TGTGCCAGCAGCTGGGGGGCTGAAAAACTGTTTTTT.

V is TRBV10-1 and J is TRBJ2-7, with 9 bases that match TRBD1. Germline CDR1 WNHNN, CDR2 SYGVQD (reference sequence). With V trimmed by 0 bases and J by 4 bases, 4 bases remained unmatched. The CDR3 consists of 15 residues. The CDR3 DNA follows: TGCGCCAGCAGTGAGTCGGGGGACAGGGTTTACGAGCAGTACTTC. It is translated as CASSESGDRVYEQYF.

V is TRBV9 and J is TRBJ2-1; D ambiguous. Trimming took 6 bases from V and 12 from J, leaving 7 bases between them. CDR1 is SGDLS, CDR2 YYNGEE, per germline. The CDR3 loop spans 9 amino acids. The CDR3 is CASNEVQFF. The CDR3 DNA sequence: TGTGCCAGCAACGAGGTGCAGTTCTTC.

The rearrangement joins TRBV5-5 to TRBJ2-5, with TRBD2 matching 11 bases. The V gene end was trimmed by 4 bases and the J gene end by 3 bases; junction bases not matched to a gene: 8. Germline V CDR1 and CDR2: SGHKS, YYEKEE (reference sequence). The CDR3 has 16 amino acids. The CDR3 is CASSPPRLAGKETQYF. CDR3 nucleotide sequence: TGTGCCAGCAGCCCCCCGAGACTAGCGGGAAAAGAGACCCAGTACTTC. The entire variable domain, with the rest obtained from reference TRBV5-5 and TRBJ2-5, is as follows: DAGVTQSPTHLIKTRGQQVTLRCSPISGHKSVSWYQQVLGQGPQFIFQYYEKEERGRGNFPDRFSARQFPNYSSELNVNALLLGDSALYLCASSPPRLAGKETQYFGPGTRLLVL.

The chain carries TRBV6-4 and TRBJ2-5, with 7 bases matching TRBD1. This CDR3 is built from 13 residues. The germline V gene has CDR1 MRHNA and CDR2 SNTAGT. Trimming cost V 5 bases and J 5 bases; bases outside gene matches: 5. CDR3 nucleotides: TGTGCCAGCAGTAAGGGGGCGGCTGAGACCCAGTACTTC. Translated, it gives CASSKGAAETQYF.

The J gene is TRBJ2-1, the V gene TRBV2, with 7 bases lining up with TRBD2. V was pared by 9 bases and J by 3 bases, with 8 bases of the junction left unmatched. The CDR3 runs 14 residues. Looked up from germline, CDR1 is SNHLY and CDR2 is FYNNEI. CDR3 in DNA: TGTGCCAGTACTTTGGGACTAATCTACAATGAGCAGTTCTTC. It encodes CASTLGLIYNEQFF.

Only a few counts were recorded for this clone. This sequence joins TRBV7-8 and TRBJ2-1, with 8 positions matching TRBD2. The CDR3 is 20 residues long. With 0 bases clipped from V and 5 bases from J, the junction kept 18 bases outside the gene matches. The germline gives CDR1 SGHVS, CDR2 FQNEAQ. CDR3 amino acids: CASSLASLIAGRGRDNEQFF. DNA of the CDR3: TGTGCCAGCAGCTTAGCGTCTCTGATTGCCGGGAGGGGGAGGGACAATGAGCAGTTCTTC.

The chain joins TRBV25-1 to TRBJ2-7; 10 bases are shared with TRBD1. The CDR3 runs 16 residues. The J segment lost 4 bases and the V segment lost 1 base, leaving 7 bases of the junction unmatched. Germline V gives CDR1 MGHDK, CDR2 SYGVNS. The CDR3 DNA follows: TGTGCCAGCAGTGAATGGGGCGGGACAGGGGTTTACGAGCAGTACTTC. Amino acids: CASSEWGGTGVYEQYF.

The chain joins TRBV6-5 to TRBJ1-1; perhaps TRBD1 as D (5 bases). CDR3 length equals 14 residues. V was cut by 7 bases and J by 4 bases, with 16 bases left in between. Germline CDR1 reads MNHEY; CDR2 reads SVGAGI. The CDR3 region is CASTGGGWGTEAFF. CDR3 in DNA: TGTGCCAGCACCGGGGGGGGTTGGGGCACTGAAGCTTTCTTT.

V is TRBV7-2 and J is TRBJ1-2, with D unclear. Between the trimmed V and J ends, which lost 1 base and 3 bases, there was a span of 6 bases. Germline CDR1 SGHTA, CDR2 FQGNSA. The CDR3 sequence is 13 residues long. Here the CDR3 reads CASSLVGHYGYTF. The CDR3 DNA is TGTGCCAGCAGCTTAGTTGGCCACTATGGCTACACCTTC. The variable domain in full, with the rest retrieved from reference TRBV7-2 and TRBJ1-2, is GAGVSQSPSNKVTEKGKDVELRCDPISGHTALYWYRQSLGQGLEFLIYFQGNSAPDKSGLPSDRFSAERTGGSVSTLTIQRTQQEDSAVYLCASSLVGHYGYTFGSGTRLTVV.

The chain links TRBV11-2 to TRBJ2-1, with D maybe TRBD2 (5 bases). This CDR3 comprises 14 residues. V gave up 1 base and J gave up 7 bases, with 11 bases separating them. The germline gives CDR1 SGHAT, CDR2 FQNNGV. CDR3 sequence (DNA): TGTGCCAGCAGCTTAGGGGCGACGGGGAATGAGCAGTTCTTC. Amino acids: CASSLGATGNEQFF.

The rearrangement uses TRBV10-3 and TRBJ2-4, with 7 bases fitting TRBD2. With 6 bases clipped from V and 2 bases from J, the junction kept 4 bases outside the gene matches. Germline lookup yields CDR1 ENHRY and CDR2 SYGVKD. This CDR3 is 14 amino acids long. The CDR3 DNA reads TGTGCCATCAGCCCGACTAGCTCCAAAAACATTCAGTACTTC. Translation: CAISPTSSKNIQYF.

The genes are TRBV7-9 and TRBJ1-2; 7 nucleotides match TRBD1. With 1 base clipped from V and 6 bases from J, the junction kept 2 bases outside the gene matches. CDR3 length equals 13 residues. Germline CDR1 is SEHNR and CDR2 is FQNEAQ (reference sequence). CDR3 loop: CASSLVTGDGYTF. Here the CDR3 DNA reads TGTGCCAGCAGCTTAGTAACAGGGGATGGCTACACCTTC.

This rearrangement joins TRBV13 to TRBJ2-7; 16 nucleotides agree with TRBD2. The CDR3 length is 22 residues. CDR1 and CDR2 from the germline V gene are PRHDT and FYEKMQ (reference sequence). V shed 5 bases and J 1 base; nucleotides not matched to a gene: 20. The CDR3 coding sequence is TGTGCCAGCAGCGCACGGGGACTAGCGGGAGGGCCAAGGGACGGGGAGTCCTACGAGCAGTACTTC. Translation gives CASSARGLAGGPRDGESYEQYF.

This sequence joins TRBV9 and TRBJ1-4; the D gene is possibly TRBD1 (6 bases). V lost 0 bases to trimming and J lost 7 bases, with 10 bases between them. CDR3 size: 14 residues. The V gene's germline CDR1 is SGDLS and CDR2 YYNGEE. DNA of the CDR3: TGTGCCAGCAGCGTAGCCAGGGGTGGTGAAAAACTGTTTTTT. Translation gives CASSVARGGEKLFF.

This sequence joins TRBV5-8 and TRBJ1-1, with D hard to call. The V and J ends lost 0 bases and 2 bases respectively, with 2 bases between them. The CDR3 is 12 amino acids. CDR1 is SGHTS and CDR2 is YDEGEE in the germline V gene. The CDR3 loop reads CASSLVNTEAFF. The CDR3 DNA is TGTGCCAGCAGCTTGGTTAACACTGAAGCTTTCTTT.